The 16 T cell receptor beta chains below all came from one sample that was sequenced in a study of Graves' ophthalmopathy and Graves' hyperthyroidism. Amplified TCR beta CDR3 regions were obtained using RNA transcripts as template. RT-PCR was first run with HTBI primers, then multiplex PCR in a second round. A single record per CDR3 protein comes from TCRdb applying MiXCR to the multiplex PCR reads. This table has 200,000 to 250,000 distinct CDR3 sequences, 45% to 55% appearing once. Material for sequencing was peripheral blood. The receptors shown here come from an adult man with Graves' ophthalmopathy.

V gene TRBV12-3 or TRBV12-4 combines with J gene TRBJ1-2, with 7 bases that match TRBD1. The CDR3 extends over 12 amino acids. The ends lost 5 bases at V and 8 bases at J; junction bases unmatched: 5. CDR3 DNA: TGTGCCAGCAGTCTCGGACAGGAGGGCTACACCTTC. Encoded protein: CASSLGQEGYTF.

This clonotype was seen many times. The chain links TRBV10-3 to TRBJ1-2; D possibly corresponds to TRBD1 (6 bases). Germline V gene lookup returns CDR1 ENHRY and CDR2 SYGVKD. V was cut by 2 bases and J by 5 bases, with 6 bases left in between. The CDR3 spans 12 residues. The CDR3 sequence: CAISETGYGYTF. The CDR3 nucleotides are TGTGCCATCAGTGAGACAGGGTATGGCTACACCTTC.

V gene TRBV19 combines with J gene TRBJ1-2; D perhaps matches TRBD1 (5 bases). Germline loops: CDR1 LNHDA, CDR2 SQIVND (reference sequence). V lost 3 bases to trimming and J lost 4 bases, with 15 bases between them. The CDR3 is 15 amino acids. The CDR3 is CASSIRDGFSYGYTF. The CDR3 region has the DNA TGTGCCAGTAGTATCCGGGACGGCTTCAGCTATGGCTACACCTTC.

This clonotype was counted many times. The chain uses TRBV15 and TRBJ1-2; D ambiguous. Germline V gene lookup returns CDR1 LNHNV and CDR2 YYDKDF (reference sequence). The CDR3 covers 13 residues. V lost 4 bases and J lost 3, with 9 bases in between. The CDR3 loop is CATSKNPHYGYTF. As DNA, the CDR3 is TGTGCCACCAGCAAGAATCCTCACTATGGCTACACCTTC.

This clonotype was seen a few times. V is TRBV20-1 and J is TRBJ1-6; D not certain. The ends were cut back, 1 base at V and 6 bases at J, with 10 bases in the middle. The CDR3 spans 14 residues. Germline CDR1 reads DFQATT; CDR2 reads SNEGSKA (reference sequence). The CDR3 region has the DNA TGCAGTGCTAGAGGGGGAGGTCCTAATTCACCCCTCCACTTT. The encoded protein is CSARGGGPNSPLHF.

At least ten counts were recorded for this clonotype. Written as DNA, the CDR3 is TGTGCCACTTCTGGGACAGGGGTTGGCTACACCTTC. Its protein product is CATSGTGVGYTF. The V gene is TRBV15, the J gene TRBJ1-2, with 10 nucleotides matching TRBD1. From germline, CDR1 is LNHNV and CDR2 YYDKDF (reference sequence). The length of the CDR3 is 12 residues. V lost 9 bases and J lost 7; bases outside the gene matches: 5.

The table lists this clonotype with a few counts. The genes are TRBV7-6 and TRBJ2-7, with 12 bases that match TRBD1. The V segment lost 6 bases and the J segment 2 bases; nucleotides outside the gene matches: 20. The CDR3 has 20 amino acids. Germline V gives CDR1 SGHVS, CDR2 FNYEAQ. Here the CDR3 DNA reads TGTGCCAGCAGTTCGACACCGGGACAGGGGGCAACTAGCGGGGCCTACGAGCAGTACTTC. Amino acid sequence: CASSSTPGQGATSGAYEQYF.

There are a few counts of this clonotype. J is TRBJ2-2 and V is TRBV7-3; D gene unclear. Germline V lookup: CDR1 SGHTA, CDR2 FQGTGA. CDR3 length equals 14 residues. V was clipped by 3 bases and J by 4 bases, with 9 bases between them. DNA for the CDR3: TGTGCCAGCAGCTTTAGCACATCCACCGGGGAGCTGTTTTTT. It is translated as CASSFSTSTGELFF.

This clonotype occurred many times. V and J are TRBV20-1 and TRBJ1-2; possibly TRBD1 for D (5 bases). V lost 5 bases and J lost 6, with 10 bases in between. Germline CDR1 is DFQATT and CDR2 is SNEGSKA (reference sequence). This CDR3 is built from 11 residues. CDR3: CSASTVDGYTF. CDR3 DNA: TGCAGTGCTTCGACAGTCGATGGCTACACCTTC.

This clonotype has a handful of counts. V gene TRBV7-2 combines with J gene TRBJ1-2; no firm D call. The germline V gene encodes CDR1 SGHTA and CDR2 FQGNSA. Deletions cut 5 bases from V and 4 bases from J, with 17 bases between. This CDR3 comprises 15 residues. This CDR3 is CASSPPYSSSYGYTF. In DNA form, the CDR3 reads TGTGCCAGCAGCCCCCCGTATAGTTCCTCCTATGGCTACACCTTC.

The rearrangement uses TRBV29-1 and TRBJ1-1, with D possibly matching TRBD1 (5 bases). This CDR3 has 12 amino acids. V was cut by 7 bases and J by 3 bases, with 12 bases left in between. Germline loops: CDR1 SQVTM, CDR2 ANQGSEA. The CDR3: CSGGAGDTEAFF. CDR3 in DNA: TGCAGCGGTGGCGCGGGGGACACTGAAGCTTTCTTT.

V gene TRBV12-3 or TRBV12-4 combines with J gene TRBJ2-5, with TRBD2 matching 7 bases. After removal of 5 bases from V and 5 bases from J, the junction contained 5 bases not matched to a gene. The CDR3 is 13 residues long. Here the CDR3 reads CASSRDYVETQYF. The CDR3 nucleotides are TGTGCCAGCAGTCGGGACTATGTGGAGACCCAGTACTTC.

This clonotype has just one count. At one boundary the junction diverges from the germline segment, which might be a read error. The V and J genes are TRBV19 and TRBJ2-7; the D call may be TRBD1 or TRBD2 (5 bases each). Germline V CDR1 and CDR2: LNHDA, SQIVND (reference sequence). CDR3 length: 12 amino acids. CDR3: CASGTSSYEQHF. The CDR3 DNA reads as TGTGCCAGTGGGACCAGCTCCTACGAGCAGCACTTC.

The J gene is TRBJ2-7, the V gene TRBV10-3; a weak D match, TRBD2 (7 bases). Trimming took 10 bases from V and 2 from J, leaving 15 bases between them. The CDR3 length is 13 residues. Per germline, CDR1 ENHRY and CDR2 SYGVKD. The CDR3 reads CASREGGAYEQYF. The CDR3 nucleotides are TGTGCCAGCAGGGAGGGGGGCGCCTACGAGCAGTACTTC.

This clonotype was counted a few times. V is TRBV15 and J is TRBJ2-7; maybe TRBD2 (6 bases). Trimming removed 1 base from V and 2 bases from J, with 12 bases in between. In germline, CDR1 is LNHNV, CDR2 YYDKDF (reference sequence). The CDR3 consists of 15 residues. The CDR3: CATSRVRDLAYEQYF. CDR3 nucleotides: TGTGCCACCAGCAGAGTGAGGGACTTAGCCTACGAGCAGTACTTC.

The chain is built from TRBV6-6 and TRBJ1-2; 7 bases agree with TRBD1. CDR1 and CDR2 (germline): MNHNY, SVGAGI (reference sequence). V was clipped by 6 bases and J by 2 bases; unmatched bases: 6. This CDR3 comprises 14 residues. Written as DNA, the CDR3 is TGTGCCAGCAGGACATGGACAGGCAACTATGGCTACACCTTC. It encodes CASRTWTGNYGYTF.